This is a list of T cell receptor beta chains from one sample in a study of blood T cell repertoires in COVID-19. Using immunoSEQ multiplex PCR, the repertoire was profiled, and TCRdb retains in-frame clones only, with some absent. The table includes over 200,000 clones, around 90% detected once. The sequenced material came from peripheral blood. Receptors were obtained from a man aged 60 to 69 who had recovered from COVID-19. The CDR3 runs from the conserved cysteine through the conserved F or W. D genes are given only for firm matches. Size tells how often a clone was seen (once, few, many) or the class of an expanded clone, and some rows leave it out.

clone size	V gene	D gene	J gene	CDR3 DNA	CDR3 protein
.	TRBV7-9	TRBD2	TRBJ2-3	TGTGCCAGCAGCTCAAAACTAGCGGGAGTTGCAGATACGCAGTATTTT	CASSSKLAGVADTQYF
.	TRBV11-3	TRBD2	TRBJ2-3	TGTGCCAGCAGCTCTGCATCCGGGGGGGGTAGCACAGATACGCAGTATTTT	CASSSASGGGSTDTQYF
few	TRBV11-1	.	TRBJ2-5	TGTGCCAGCAGCCCCCGGTCGGAGACCCAGTACTTC	CASSPRSETQYF
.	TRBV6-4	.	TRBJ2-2	TGTGCCAGCGGGCGGGATTCCACCGGGGAGCTGTTTTTT	CASGRDSTGELFF
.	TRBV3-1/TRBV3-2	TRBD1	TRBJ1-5	TGTGCCAGCAGCCAAGTTAACTCCGGGACAGGGGTCCCGAATCATCAGCCCCAGCATTTT	CASSQVNSGTGVPNHQPQHF
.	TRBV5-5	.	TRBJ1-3	TGTGCCAGCAGCTTGGGCGGGGGAAACACCATATATTTT	CASSLGGGNTIYF
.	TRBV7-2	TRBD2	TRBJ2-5	TGTGCCAGCAGCTTAGAGGGAGGGCCGTGGGTAAGGGAGACCCAGTACTTC	CASSLEGGPWVRETQYF
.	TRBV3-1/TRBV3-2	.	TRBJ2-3	TGTGCCAGCAGCCAAGCTCGGCAGGGGGGTGGAACAGATACGCAGTATTTT	CASSQARQGGGTDTQYF
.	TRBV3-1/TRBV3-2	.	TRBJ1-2	TGTGCCAGCAGCCAGGTTCTGACAGGTGGCTACACCTTC	CASSQVLTGGYTF
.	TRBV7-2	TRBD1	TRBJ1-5	TGTGCCAGCAGCCCGGACAGGGCGAGTCAGCCCCAGCATTTT	CASSPDRASQPQHF